The T cell receptor beta chain described here comes from a study of T cell repertoires in cytomegalovirus infection. Study summary: The study used recently identified HLA-C-restricted and well-studied HLA-B-restricted CMV epitopes. Notes on the study in general: Cumulative public TCR beta family frequency identified carriers of CMV plus the relevant HLA.

TCRdb itself ran the reads through MiXCR, one entry per CDR3 protein. Of around 230,000 distinct CDR3 sequences listed, less than 50% are singletons. V was pared by 6 bases and J by 4 bases, with 11 bases of the junction left unmatched. The germline CDR1 and CDR2 sequences are MDHEN and SYDVKM. The CDR3 has 15 amino acids. Note on this clonotype: The antigen is not known.

The chain carries TRBV28 and TRBJ2-7; TRBD2 aligns across 8 bases. The sequence was obtained from a human donor in good health (CMV status not recorded). Some clones in this sample may be carry-over from other donors' samples. The starting material was CD8+ T cells from cultured PBMCs, obtained from culture after CMV antigen stimulation. The CDR3 spells CASSPQREYSYEQYF. DNA of the CDR3: TGTGCCAGCAGCCCCCAGCGGGAGTATTCGTACGAGCAGTACTTC.